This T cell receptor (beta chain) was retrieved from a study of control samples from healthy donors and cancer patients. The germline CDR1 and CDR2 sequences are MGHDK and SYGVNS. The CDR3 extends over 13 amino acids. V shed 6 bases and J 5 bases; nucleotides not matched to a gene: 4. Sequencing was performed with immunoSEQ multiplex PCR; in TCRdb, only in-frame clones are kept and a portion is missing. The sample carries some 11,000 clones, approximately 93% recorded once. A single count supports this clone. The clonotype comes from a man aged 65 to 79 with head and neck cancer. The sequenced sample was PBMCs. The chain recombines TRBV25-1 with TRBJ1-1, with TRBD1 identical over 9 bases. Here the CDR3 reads CASSGTGRTEAFF. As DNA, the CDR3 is TGTGCCAGCAGCGGGACAGGGAGGACTGAAGCTTTCTTT.